This record looks at one T cell receptor beta chain sequence and its context. Antigen specificity is unknown. This CDR3 is built from 16 residues. Trimming pared 2 bases from V and 0 bases from J, leaving 14 bases between. Germline V gives CDR1 SGHTA, CDR2 FQGNSA. The source of the sample is a study of Ad26.COV2.S vaccination and SARS-CoV-2 variants. Study observations and caveats: People given the vaccine had a wider spike-specific TCR breadth than placebo recipients did.

Here immunoSEQ multiplex PCR was the method, and the copy in TCRdb shows in-frame clones only, minus some. The sample contains 400,000 to 450,000 clones, around 92% of which appear only once. Regarding treatment: some 20 received Ad26.COV2.S at low or high dose, single or two shots; roughly 5 received placebo; per-sample allocation not given. Collection of the samples took place on day 63 after the first injection of vaccine or placebo. The sample came from a Boston adult aged 18-55 years. The specimen comprised peripheral blood, sampled in a trial of Ad26.COV2.S vaccine versus placebo. The source of this sequence is a person aged 18 to 65 who received the Ad26.COV2.S COVID-19 vaccine or a placebo. J is TRBJ2-7 and V is TRBV7-2; a possible D gene is TRBD2 (5 bases). CDR3 in amino acids: CASSLLAGKSSYEQYF. CDR3 bases: TGTGCCAGCAGCTTATTGGCGGGTAAAAGCTCCTACGAGCAGTACTTC.